This TCR beta chain was captured in a study of spatial heterogeneity in lung cancer (dated by TCRdb to between 2018 and 2021). For the study in its entirety: More beta-chain than alpha-chain transcripts were consistently detected, likely reflecting higher beta-chain transcript abundance. At surgery, about 210 tumor regions, around 68 matched nontumor lung samples and 56 PBMC samples were TCR-sequenced for both alpha and beta chains. The study linked features of the TCR repertoire to counts of nonsynonymous mutations, which were determined by whole-exome sequencing of tumor tissue. TCR alpha and beta repertoires were quantitatively compared across multiple tumor regions, matched nontumor lung and blood in non-small cell lung cancer. In the raw uncorrected reads, each unique combination of TCR and UMI appeared more than ten times on average.

The trim is 2 bases for V and 2 bases for J, with a gap of 10 bases between the germline ends. CDR1 is given as KGHSH and CDR2 as LQKENI, both from the germline V gene. The CDR3 contains 14 residues, cysteine and phenylalanine counted. Only the CDR3 DNA stays, 42 bases, in frame from base 1. The time point label on this specimen signifies: sample taken at primary tumor resection. Samples were obtained from over 70 patients with early-stage, untreated non-small cell lung cancer from the lung TRACERx cohort. For TCR sequencing, whole RNA was extracted from tumor and nontumor lung tissue, or from cryopreserved PBMC samples, and no cell sorting was done. Only patients with enough RNA available from two or more tumor regions were chosen for TCR sequencing. Study-wide conclusions, independent of this receptor: Confirming at a functional level the hypothesis that regional TCRs recognize regional mutations was considered to require additional single-cell paired TCR alpha and beta sequencing. Ubiquitous expanded tumor TCRs were found in blood more often at tumor resection than at routine follow-up.

Libraries came from 5' RACE. TCRdb names NextSeq 500 as the instrument used. In the TCR library protocol, a unique molecular identifier was attached to each TCR cDNA molecule so that PCR and sequencing errors could be corrected. Per the original workflow: TCR identification, UMI-based error correction and CDR3 extraction were all carried out with Decombinator tools. Expanded TCRs were defined as those above a frequency of 2 per 1,000, corresponding to the top 1% of the tumor frequency distribution. Each repertoire was subsampled 100 times to 5,000 TCRs, after which Renyi diversity was computed with the R vegan package. To build CDR3 similarity networks, amino acid triplet string-kernel similarity was used, and CDR3s were connected when their pairwise similarity was above 0.82. Using fastp trimming at Q25 and MiXCR clonotype assembly, TCRdb reanalyzed the public sequencing data and kept in-frame beta chains. Every distinct CDR3 protein forms one entry, paired with its most common genes and DNA. Here the V and J calls rest on TCRdb's processing, not on the authors' analysis. This sample comprises roughly 80,000 distinct CDR3 sequences, under 8.5% of them detected only once. Roughly 7% of the sample rests with the top ten.

The sample holds a few counts of this clonotype. Its antigen target is currently unknown. No much larger clonotype is one base removed from it; base qualities were not supplied. Sequences were derived from PBMCs, sampled at surgery. This clonotype was sampled from a male donor with early-stage non-small cell lung cancer. The sequence joins TRBV18 to TRBJ2-7; the D gene identity is not certain. The DNA sequence is as follows: TGTGCCAGCTCACCAGGGCTGACGACCTACGAGCAGTACTTC. Translated, this is CASSPGLTTYEQYF.